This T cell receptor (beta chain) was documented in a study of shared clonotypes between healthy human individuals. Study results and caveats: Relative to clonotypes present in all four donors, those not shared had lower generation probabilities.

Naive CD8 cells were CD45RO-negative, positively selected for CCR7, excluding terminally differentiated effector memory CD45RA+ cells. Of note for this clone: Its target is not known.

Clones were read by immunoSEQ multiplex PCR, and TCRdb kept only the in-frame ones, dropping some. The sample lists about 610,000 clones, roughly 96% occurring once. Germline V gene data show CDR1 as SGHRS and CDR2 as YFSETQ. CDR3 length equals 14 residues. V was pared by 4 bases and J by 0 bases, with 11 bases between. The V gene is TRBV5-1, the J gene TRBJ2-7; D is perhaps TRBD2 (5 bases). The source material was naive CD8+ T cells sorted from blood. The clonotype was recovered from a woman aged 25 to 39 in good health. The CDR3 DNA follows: TGCGCCAGCAGCGAAGACTACAGCTCCTACGAGCAGTACTTC. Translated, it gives CASSEDYSSYEQYF.